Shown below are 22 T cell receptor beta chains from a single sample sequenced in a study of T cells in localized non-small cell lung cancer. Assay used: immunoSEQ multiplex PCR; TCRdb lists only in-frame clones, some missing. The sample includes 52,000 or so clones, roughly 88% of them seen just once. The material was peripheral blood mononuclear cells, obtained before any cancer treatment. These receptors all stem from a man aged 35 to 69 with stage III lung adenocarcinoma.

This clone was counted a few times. CDR3 amino acids: CASSRNRNYNSPLHF. The CDR3 nucleotides read TGTGCCAGCAGCCGAAACAGGAACTATAATTCACCCCTCCACTTT. The chain recombines TRBV4-2 with TRBJ1-6; D perhaps matches TRBD1 (5 bases). From germline, CDR1 is LGHNA and CDR2 YNFKEQ. The CDR3 is 15 amino acids. V was pared by 4 bases and J by 3 bases, with 10 bases between.

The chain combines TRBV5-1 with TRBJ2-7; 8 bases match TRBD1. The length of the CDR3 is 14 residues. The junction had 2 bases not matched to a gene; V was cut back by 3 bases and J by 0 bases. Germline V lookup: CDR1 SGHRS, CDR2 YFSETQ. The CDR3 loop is CASSWGQASYEQYF. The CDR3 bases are TGCGCCAGCAGCTGGGGACAGGCCTCCTACGAGCAGTACTTC.

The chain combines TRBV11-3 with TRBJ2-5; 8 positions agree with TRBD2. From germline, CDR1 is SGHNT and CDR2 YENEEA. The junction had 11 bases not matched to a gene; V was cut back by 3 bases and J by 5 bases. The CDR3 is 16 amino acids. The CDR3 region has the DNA TGTGCCAGCAGCTTCTGGATAGCGGGGTCCGGGGAGACCCAGTACTTC. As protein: CASSFWIAGSGETQYF.

CDR3 sequence: CASSLEEQAPLHF. CDR3 DNA sequence: TGTGCCAGCAGCTTAGAGGAGCAGGCACCCCTCCACTTT. The chain links TRBV7-2 to TRBJ1-6; no clear D gene. V lost 1 base, J lost 11 bases, and 9 bases lay in between. CDR1 is SGHTA, CDR2 FQGNSA, per germline. The length of the CDR3 is 13 residues.

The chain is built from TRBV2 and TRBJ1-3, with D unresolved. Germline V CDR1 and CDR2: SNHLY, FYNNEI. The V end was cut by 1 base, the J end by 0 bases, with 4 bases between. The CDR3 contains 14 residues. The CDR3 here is CASSEGDSGNTIYF. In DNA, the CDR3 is TGTGCCAGCAGTGAAGGGGACTCTGGAAACACCATATATTTT.

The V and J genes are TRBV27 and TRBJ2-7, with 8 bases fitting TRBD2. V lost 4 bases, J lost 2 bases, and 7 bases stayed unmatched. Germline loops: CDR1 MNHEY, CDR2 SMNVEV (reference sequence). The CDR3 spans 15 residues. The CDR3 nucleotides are TGTGCCAGCAGTTCCCTAGCGGGTTTGGCCTACGAGCAGTACTTC. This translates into CASSSLAGLAYEQYF.

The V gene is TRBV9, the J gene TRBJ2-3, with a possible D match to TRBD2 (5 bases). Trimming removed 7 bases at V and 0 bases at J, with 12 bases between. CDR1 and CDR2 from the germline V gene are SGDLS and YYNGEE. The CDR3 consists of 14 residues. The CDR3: CASAPRGSTDTQYF. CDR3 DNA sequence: TGTGCCAGCGCCCCCCGAGGGAGCACAGATACGCAGTATTTT.

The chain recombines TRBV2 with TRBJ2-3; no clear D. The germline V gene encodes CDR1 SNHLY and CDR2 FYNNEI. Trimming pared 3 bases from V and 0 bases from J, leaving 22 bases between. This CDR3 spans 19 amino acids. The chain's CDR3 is CASSEVPPSQTPSTDTQYF. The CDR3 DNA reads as TGTGCCAGCAGTGAGGTTCCCCCCTCTCAGACCCCTAGCACAGATACGCAGTATTTT.

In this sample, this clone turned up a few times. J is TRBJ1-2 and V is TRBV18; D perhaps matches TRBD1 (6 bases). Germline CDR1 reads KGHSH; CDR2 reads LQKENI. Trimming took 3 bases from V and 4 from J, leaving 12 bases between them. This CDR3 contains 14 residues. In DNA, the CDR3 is TGTGCCAGCTCACCCTCAGACAGGATCTATGGCTACACCTTC. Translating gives CASSPSDRIYGYTF.

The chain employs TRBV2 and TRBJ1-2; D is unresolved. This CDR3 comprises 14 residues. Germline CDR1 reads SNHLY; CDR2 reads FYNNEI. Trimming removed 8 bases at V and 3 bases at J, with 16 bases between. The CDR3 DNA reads TGTGCCAGCGCACTTGGTCAGCTCCACTATGGCTACACCTTC. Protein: CASALGQLHYGYTF. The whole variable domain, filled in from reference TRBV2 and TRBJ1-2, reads EPEVTQTPSHQVTQMGQEVILRCVPISNHLYFYWYRQILGQKVEFLVSFYNNEISEKSEIFDDQFSVERPDGSNFTLKIRSTKLEDSAMYFCASALGQLHYGYTFGSGTRLTVV.

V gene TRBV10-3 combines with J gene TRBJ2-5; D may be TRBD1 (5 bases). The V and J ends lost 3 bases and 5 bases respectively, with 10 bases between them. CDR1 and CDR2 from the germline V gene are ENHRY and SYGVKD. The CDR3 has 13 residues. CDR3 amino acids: CAISETGTETQYF. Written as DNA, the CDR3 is TGTGCCATCAGTGAAACAGGAACCGAGACCCAGTACTTC.

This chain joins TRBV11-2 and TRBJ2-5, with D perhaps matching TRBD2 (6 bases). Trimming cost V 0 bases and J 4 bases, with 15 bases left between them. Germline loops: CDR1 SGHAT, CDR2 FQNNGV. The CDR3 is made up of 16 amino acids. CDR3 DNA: TGTGCCAGCAGCTTAGACCAGGGCGGGGATGGAGAGACCCAGTACTTC. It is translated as CASSLDQGGDGETQYF.

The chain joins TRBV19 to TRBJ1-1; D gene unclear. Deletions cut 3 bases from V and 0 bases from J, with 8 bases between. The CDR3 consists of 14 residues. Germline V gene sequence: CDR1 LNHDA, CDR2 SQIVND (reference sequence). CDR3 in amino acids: CASSMRGVNTEAFF. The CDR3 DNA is TGTGCCAGTAGTATGCGCGGAGTGAACACTGAAGCTTTCTTT.

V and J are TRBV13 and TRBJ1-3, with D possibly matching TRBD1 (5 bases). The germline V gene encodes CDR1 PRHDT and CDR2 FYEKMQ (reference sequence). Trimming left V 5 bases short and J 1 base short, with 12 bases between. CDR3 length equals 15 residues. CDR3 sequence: CASSTKTDSGNTIYF. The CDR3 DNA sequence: TGTGCCAGCAGCACCAAGACAGATTCTGGAAACACCATATATTTT.

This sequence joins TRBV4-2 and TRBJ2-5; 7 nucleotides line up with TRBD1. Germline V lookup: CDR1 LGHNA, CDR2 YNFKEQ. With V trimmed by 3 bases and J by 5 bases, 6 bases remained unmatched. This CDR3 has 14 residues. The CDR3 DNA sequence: TGTGCCAGCAGCCAGGGACAGAGGTGGGAGACCCAGTACTTC. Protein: CASSQGQRWETQYF.

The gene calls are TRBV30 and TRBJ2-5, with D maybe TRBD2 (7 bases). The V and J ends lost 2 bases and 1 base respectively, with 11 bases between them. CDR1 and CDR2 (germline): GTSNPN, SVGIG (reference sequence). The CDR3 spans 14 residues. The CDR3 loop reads CAWSRGGVQETQYF. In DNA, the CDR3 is TGTGCCTGGAGTCGAGGGGGGGTCCAAGAGACCCAGTACTTC.

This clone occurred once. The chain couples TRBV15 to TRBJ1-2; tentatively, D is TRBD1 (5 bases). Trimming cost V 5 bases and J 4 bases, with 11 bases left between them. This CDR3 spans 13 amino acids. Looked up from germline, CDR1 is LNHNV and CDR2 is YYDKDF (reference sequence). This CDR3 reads CATSRGRGYGYTF. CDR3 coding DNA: TGTGCCACCAGCCGCGGGAGGGGCTATGGCTACACCTTC.

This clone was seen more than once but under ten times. The CDR3 DNA reads TGTGCCAGTGGATCCCTTCAGGGAGACGGCTACACCTTC. Translating gives CASGSLQGDGYTF. V and J are TRBV5-6 and TRBJ1-2; TRBD1 is a possible D gene (5 bases). This CDR3 region has 13 residues. V dropped 8 bases and J dropped 8 bases, with 19 bases sitting between them. The germline V gene encodes CDR1 SGHDT and CDR2 YYEEEE.

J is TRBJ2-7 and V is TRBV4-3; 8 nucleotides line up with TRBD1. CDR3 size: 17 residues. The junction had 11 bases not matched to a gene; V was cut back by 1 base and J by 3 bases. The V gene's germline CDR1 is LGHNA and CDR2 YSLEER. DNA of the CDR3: TGCGCCAGCAGCCAAGCGATCTCAACAGGGGGATACTACGAGCAGTACTTC. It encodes CASSQAISTGGYYEQYF.

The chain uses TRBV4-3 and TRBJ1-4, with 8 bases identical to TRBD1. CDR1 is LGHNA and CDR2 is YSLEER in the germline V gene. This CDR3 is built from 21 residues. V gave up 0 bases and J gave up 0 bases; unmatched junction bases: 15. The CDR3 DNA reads TGCGCCAGCAGCCAAGAGATAGGAGGACAGGGCCTAGCGGCAACTAATGAAAAACTGTTTTTT. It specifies CASSQEIGGQGLAATNEKLFF.

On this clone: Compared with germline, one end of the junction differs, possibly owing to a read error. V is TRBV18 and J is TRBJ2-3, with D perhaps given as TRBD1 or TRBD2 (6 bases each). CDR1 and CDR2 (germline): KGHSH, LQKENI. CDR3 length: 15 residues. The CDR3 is CASSPPDGGTGTQYF. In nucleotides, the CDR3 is TGTGCCAGCTCACCACCGGACGGGGGCACAGGTACGCAGTATTTT.

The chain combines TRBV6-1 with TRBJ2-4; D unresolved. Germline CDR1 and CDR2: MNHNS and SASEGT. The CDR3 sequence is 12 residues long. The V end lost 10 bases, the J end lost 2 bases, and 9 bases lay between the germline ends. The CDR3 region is CATNPSKNIQYF. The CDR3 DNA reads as TGTGCCACTAACCCGTCCAAAAACATTCAGTACTTC.